This TCR beta chain comes out of a study of CD8 T cells in ankylosing spondylitis. Broader study findings: Significantly higher representation of disease-linked clones was reported for matched ankylosing spondylitis synovial fluid.

Trimming pared 3 bases from V and 2 bases from J, leaving 11 bases between. Germline assignment: CDR1 SGHVS and CDR2 FQNEAQ. CDR3 length: 15 amino acids. Generation of TCR beta libraries employed quantitative 5'-RACE incorporating molecular barcodes. TCRdb re-called the 5' RACE reads through MiXCR, storing one row per CDR3 protein. Found here are roughly 90,000 distinct CDR3 sequences, about 8.3% of them singletons; the top ten hold 9.9%. This clonotype has at least ten counts. Its specificity is unknown. The sample taken for sequencing was blood, either unsorted or a sorted T cell fraction (not recorded which). The V and J genes are TRBV7-8 and TRBJ1-3; weak D call: TRBD1 (5 bases). The sequence came from a male donor with ankylosing spondylitis or in good health (not recorded which). The CDR3 sequence is CASSFQGLTGNTIYF. The CDR3 DNA reads as TGTGCCAGCAGCTTTCAGGGATTAACTGGAAACACCATATATTTT.